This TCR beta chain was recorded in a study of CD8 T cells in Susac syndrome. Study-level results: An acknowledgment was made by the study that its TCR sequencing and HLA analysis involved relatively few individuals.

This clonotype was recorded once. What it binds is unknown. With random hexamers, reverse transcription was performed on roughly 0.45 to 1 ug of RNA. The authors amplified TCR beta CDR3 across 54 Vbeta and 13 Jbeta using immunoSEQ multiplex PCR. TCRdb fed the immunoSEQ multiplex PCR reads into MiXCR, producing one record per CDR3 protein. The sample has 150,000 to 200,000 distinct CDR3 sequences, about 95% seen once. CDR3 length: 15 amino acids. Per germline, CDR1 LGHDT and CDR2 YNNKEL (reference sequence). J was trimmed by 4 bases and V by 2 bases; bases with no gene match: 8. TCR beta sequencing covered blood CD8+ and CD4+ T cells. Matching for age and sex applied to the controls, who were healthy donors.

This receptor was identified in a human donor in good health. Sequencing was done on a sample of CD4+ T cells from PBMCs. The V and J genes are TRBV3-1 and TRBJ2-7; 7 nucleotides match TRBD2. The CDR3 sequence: CASSQRGLVSYEQYF. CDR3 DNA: TGTGCCAGCAGCCAAAGAGGACTAGTGTCTTACGAGCAGTACTTC.